These 5 T cell receptor beta chains originate from one sample sequenced in a study of T cells in Graves' hyperthyroidism and ophthalmopathy. RNA transcripts served as the template for amplifying TCR beta CDR3 regions. An initial round of RT-PCR targeting the TCR CDR3 relied on the HTBI primer set. TCRdb re-called the multiplex PCR reads through MiXCR, storing one row per CDR3 protein. The table has roughly 360,000 distinct CDR3 sequences, 13% seen once. The sample consisted of blood. The receptors derive from a young man with Graves' hyperthyroidism that later progressed to Graves' ophthalmopathy.

This rearrangement joins TRBV7-9 to TRBJ2-1; D ambiguous. V dropped 5 bases and J dropped 9 bases, with 14 bases sitting between them. Germline lookup yields CDR1 SEHNR and CDR2 FQNEAQ (reference sequence). CDR3 size: 13 residues. The CDR3 reads CASSLPWVGEQFF. CDR3 DNA sequence: TGTGCCAGCAGCCTTCCGTGGGTGGGTGAGCAGTTCTTC.

The table lists this clonotype with many counts. The chain couples TRBV11-2 to TRBJ2-2; a weak D match, TRBD2 (6 bases). From germline, CDR1 is SGHAT and CDR2 FQNNGV. The CDR3 has 14 amino acids. V dropped 7 bases and J dropped 3 bases, with 12 bases sitting between them. DNA for the CDR3: TGTGCCAGCATTGCCGGGACTTACACCGGGGAGCTGTTTTTT. Translated, it gives CASIAGTYTGELFF.

As to this clonotype: Relative to the germline gene, one junction end is altered; a read error may explain this. The chain is built from TRBV6-2 or TRBV6-3 and TRBJ1-2; D gene unclear. This CDR3 contains 12 residues. The V gene's germline CDR1 is MNHEY and CDR2 SVGEGT. The CDR3 DNA follows: TGTGCCAGCAGCCCCCTCGACTATGGCCACACCTTC. This sequence encodes CASSPLDYGHTF.

The DNA for the CDR3 is TGCAGCGTTGAAGGGCAGGGAGCGGAGGAAAAACTGTTTTTT. Its protein product is CSVEGQGAEEKLFF. V gene TRBV29-1 combines with J gene TRBJ1-4; a possible D gene is TRBD1 (5 bases). CDR1 SQVTM and CDR2 ANQGSEA come from the germline V gene. V was cut by 1 base and J by 8 bases, with 14 bases left in between. This CDR3 is 14 amino acids long. The variable domain in full, with the rest retrieved from reference TRBV29-1 and TRBJ1-4, is SAVISQKPSRDICQRGTSLTIQCQVDSQVTMMFWYRQQPGQSLTLIATANQGSEATYESGFVIDKFPISRPNLTFSTLTVSNMSPEDSSIYLCSVEGQGAEEKLFFGSGTQLSVL.

The V call is TRBV2, the J call TRBJ2-1; tentatively, D is TRBD2 (6 bases). V lost 4 bases and J lost 0, with 13 bases in between. CDR1 and CDR2 (germline): SNHLY, FYNNEI. This CDR3 region has 16 residues. The CDR3 coding sequence is TGTGCCAGCAGTGGGAGTAGCGGTAACTCCTACAATGAGCAGTTCTTC. Translation gives CASSGSSGNSYNEQFF.